Described below is a single TCR beta chain sequence and its context. This specimen comes from a study of blood T cell repertoires in COVID-19. Study in general: From T cells, B-cell-depleted T cells, or PBMCs came the material, which was cDNA or gDNA.

The table came from immunoSEQ multiplex PCR; TCRdb's copy has only in-frame clones and leaves some out. The table records 200,000 to 250,000 clones, around 86% of them present only once. The V gene lost 5 bases and the J gene lost 6 bases, with 13 bases spanning the gap. CDR1 is MGHDK, CDR2 SYGVNS, per germline. The CDR3 totals 13 residues. The J gene is TRBJ1-2, the V gene TRBV25-1, with D unclear. Material: peripheral blood. The sequence derives from a man aged 80 or over with acute or convalescent COVID-19. The CDR3 DNA reads TGTGCCAGCAGTATGAGGGTTTGGGATGGCTACACCTTC. Encoded protein: CASSMRVWDGYTF.